Sequencing of this T cell receptor beta chain was carried out in a study of immune evolution from preneoplasia to lung adenocarcinoma. Study results and caveats: Top clone frequencies peaked in normal lung, apparently declining through invasive adenocarcinoma.

Premalignant or tumor cells were enriched by macro-dissection after pathologic assessment. Generated by immunoSEQ multiplex PCR, the TCRdb table keeps only in-frame clones and is missing some. Of roughly 6,700 clones in the sample, approximately 76% were seen once. Turning to this clone: What it binds is unknown.

The source is a person between 65 and 79 years old with lung adenocarcinoma. The material sequenced was FFPE minimally invasive lung adenocarcinoma tissue.

CDR3 amino acids: CSVDVTEAFF. CDR3 sequence (DNA): TGCAGCGTTGACGTCACTGAAGCTTTCTTT. The chain links TRBV29-1 to TRBJ1-1; D is unclear. This CDR3 is 10 amino acids long. Germline CDR1 SQVTM, CDR2 ANQGSEA. V lost 3 bases and J 4 bases, leaving 3 bases between the germline ends.